This T cell receptor (beta chain) was profiled in a study of blood T cell repertoires in COVID-19. TCRdb's table, derived via immunoSEQ multiplex PCR, lists solely in-frame clones and lacks some. Of 170,000 or so clones listed, approximately 89% are singletons. With V trimmed by 2 bases and J by 8 bases, 14 bases remained unmatched. Germline V CDR1 and CDR2: SGHKS, YYEKEE (reference sequence). This CDR3 has 16 residues. Participants came from roughly 23 US areas, aged about 18 to 89 years. This sequence was found in a man aged 35-49 years who had recovered from COVID-19. The specimen was PBMCs or T cells enriched from blood (not recorded which). The chain couples TRBV5-5 to TRBJ1-2; 8 bases map to TRBD1. The CDR3 DNA follows: TGTGCCAGCAGCTTCCTTAAAGGACAGGGCTTATTGGGCTACACCTTC. Its translation: CASSFLKGQGLLGYTF. Supplemented by reference TRBV5-5 and TRBJ1-2, the full variable domain reads DAGVTQSPTHLIKTRGQQVTLRCSPISGHKSVSWYQQVLGQGPQFIFQYYEKEERGRGNFPDRFSARQFPNYSSELNVNALLLGDSALYLCASSFLKGQGLLGYTFGSGTRLTVV.